Sequencing of this T cell receptor beta chain was carried out in a study of cytomegalovirus exposure and HLA in healthy donors. Among the 100 to 150 subjects of the validation cohort, separate from the approximately 700-subject first cohort, were the donors. TCRdb's copy holds only in-frame clones and misses some; the assay was immunoSEQ multiplex PCR. The sample yields some 110,000 clones, 88% seen once. This clone was detected once. This CDR3 region has 14 residues. CDR1 and CDR2 from the germline V gene are KGHSH and LQKENI. V dropped 0 bases and J dropped 1 base, with 6 bases sitting between them.

Sequencing was performed on PBMCs. This sequence joins TRBV18 and TRBJ1-1; D gene unclear. The source of this sequence is a man between 18 and 35 years old in good health and CMV-seronegative. The CDR3 DNA is TGTGCCAGCTCACCACCGTGGGCGAACACTGAAGCTTTCTTT. It is translated as CASSPPWANTEAFF.